These T cell receptor beta chains were read from a single sample in a study of blood T cell repertoires in COVID-19. The method was immunoSEQ multiplex PCR; TCRdb's version includes in-frame clones alone and lacks a portion of them. The sample carries 40,000 or so clones, 92% recorded once. Material for sequencing was peripheral blood. These TCRs come from a human donor in a cohort sampled during active COVID-19. CDR3s include the opening cysteine and the closing phenylalanine or tryptophan. D genes are given only for firm matches. The size of a clone is reported for some rows only, either as once, few or many, or as a class for expanded clones.

D gene: TRBD2
V gene: TRBV11-2
clone size: -
J gene: TRBJ2-5
CDR3 DNA: TGTGCCAGCAGCTTACAGCGGGGGGGCCTAGAGACCCAGTACTTC
CDR3 protein: CASSLQRGGLETQYF

D gene: -
V gene: TRBV6-2/TRBV6-3
clone size: -
J gene: TRBJ1-5
CDR3 DNA: TGTGCCAGCAGTTGGGGCAGACAGAGCAATCAGCCCCAGCATTTT
CDR3 protein: CASSWGRQSNQPQHF

D gene: TRBD1
V gene: TRBV19
clone size: -
J gene: TRBJ2-3
CDR3 DNA: TGTGCCAGTAGGGACAGGGCCACAGATACGCAGTATTTT
CDR3 protein: CASRDRATDTQYF

D gene: -
V gene: TRBV7-9
clone size: -
J gene: TRBJ1-2
CDR3 DNA: TGTGCCAGCAGCCGCGGGACGATACGGATGGATGGCTACACCTTC
CDR3 protein: CASSRGTIRMDGYTF

D gene: -
V gene: TRBV5-1
clone size: -
J gene: TRBJ2-1
CDR3 DNA: TGCGCCAGCAGCTGGGGCTTGGTGCCTAGCTCCTACAATGAGCAGTTCTTC
CDR3 protein: CASSWGLVPSSYNEQFF

D gene: TRBD2
V gene: TRBV4-3
clone size: -
J gene: TRBJ2-5
CDR3 DNA: TGCGCCAGCAGCCCCAGAAACTGGCGGCTAGCGGACCCCCAAGAGACCCAGTACTTC
CDR3 protein: CASSPRNWRLADPQETQYF

D gene: -
V gene: TRBV5-5
clone size: once
J gene: TRBJ2-2
CDR3 DNA: TGTGCCAGCAGCTTCGGACAGGGAGGGACCGGGGAGCTGTTTTTT
CDR3 protein: CASSFGQGGTGELFF

D gene: -
V gene: TRBV3-1/TRBV3-2
clone size: -
J gene: TRBJ2-1
CDR3 DNA: TGTGCCAGCAGCCAAGATCCAGGGGCGGCCTACAATGAGCAGTTCTTC
CDR3 protein: CASSQDPGAAYNEQFF

D gene: -
V gene: TRBV21-1
clone size: -
J gene: TRBJ2-7
CDR3 DNA: TGTGCCAGCAGCACTGAGGGACGCACGAGGGGGACCTACGAGCAGTACTTC
CDR3 protein: CASSTEGRTRGTYEQYF

D gene: -
V gene: TRBV27
clone size: -
J gene: TRBJ2-6
CDR3 DNA: TGTGCCAGCACGCCGGGGGGCAGCGGCACTGGGGCCAACGTCCTGACTTTC
CDR3 protein: CASTPGGSGTGANVLTF

D gene: -
V gene: TRBV10-1
clone size: -
J gene: TRBJ1-1
CDR3 DNA: TGCGCCAGCAGTGTCGAAGCGAACACTGAAGCTTTCTTT
CDR3 protein: CASSVEANTEAFF

D gene: -
V gene: TRBV14
clone size: -
J gene: TRBJ1-6
CDR3 DNA: TGTGCCAGCAGCCAGGGGGGTAGTTATTCACCCCTCCACTTT
CDR3 protein: CASSQGGSYSPLHF

D gene: TRBD1
V gene: TRBV19
clone size: -
J gene: TRBJ2-1
CDR3 DNA: TGTGCCAGTAGTCCGGACAGGGACTATGAGCAGTTCTTC
CDR3 protein: CASSPDRDYEQFF

D gene: -
V gene: TRBV28
clone size: -
J gene: TRBJ1-5
CDR3 DNA: TGTGCCAGCAGTTTATCCGAGCCCCAAAATCAGCCCCAGCATTTT
CDR3 protein: CASSLSEPQNQPQHF

D gene: TRBD1
V gene: TRBV5-5
clone size: few
J gene: TRBJ1-6
CDR3 DNA: TGTGCCAGCAGCCTCGCAACGAGGCAGGGGGGACGAGATTCACCCCTCCACTTT
CDR3 protein: CASSLATRQGGRDSPLHF

D gene: TRBD1
V gene: TRBV10-3
clone size: -
J gene: TRBJ2-2
CDR3 DNA: TGTGCCATCATGAGTGGGCAGGGGGCCACTAACACCGGGGAGCTGTTTTTT
CDR3 protein: CAIMSGQGATNTGELFF

D gene: -
V gene: TRBV4-3
clone size: -
J gene: TRBJ2-4
CDR3 DNA: TGCGCCAGCAGCCCGGGACCGGGGGATAACATTCAGTACTTC
CDR3 protein: CASSPGPGDNIQYF

D gene: -
V gene: TRBV7-2
clone size: once
J gene: TRBJ1-2
CDR3 DNA: TGTGCCAGCAGCTTCCGGGACACCGTTAACTATGGCTACACCTTC
CDR3 protein: CASSFRDTVNYGYTF

D gene: -
V gene: TRBV25-1
clone size: -
J gene: TRBJ1-2
CDR3 DNA: TGTGCCACTCGGCCAGGGGACGGTGGCTACACCTTC
CDR3 protein: CATRPGDGGYTF

D gene: TRBD1
V gene: TRBV5-8
clone size: -
J gene: TRBJ2-5
CDR3 DNA: TGTGCCAGCAGCTTGGGGAAGGGACAGGTCGGAGAGACCCAGTACTTC
CDR3 protein: CASSLGKGQVGETQYF

D gene: TRBD1
V gene: TRBV6-4
clone size: -
J gene: TRBJ2-3
CDR3 DNA: TGTGCCAGCAGTCCCCGACAGGGTGCAGATACGCAGTATTTT
CDR3 protein: CASSPRQGADTQYF

D gene: TRBD1
V gene: TRBV19
clone size: -
J gene: TRBJ1-5
CDR3 DNA: TGTGCCAGTAGTTTACCCGGAGGGGGCGTGGATCAGCCCCAGCATTTT
CDR3 protein: CASSLPGGGVDQPQHF

D gene: -
V gene: TRBV28
clone size: -
J gene: TRBJ1-4
CDR3 DNA: TGTGCCAGCAGCCCGGGGGGTGGGCGACTGTTTTTT
CDR3 protein: CASSPGGGRLFF

D gene: -
V gene: TRBV5-1
clone size: -
J gene: TRBJ2-3
CDR3 DNA: TGCGCCAGCAGCTTGGCGGGGCAGGGGAAGGATACGCAGTATTTT
CDR3 protein: CASSLAGQGKDTQYF

D gene: TRBD2
V gene: TRBV7-2
clone size: -
J gene: TRBJ2-3
CDR3 DNA: TGTGCCAGCAGACCCGGGGGGGATTTAGATACGCAGTATTTT
CDR3 protein: CASRPGGDLDTQYF

D gene: -
V gene: TRBV18
clone size: -
J gene: TRBJ2-1
CDR3 DNA: TGTGCCAGCTCACCCCAGGCTAATGAGCAGTTCTTC
CDR3 protein: CASSPQANEQFF

D gene: TRBD2
V gene: TRBV18
clone size: -
J gene: TRBJ2-1
CDR3 DNA: TGTGCCAGCTCACCAAGCCTAGCGGGAGTCAATGAGCAGTTCTTC
CDR3 protein: CASSPSLAGVNEQFF

D gene: TRBD1
V gene: TRBV20-1
clone size: once
J gene: TRBJ1-2
CDR3 DNA: TGCAGTGCTAGTGCGACAGGGGCCTATGGCTACACCTTC
CDR3 protein: CSASATGAYGYTF

D gene: TRBD1
V gene: TRBV7-9
clone size: few
J gene: TRBJ2-2
CDR3 DNA: TGTGCCAGCCGGGACAGGGTAACCGGGGAGCTGTTTTTT
CDR3 protein: CASRDRVTGELFF

D gene: -
V gene: TRBV7-9
clone size: -
J gene: TRBJ2-1
CDR3 DNA: TGTGCCAGCAGCTCGTACAGGGTAGTCTCCTACAATGAGCAGTTCTTC
CDR3 protein: CASSSYRVVSYNEQFF

D gene: TRBD1
V gene: TRBV27
clone size: -
J gene: TRBJ1-2
CDR3 DNA: TGTGCCAGCAAAGGGAGGACAGGGGGACCGATTAACTATGGCTACACCTTC
CDR3 protein: CASKGRTGGPINYGYTF

D gene: TRBD1
V gene: TRBV19
clone size: -
J gene: TRBJ1-1
CDR3 DNA: TGTGCCAGTAGTATGAAGGGGGCTTTGGGAACTGAAGCTTTCTTT
CDR3 protein: CASSMKGALGTEAFF

D gene: TRBD1
V gene: TRBV5-4
clone size: once
J gene: TRBJ1-2
CDR3 DNA: TGTGCCAGCAGCTTGGAGGGGGCGTCCTATGGCTACACCTTC
CDR3 protein: CASSLEGASYGYTF

D gene: -
V gene: TRBV5-5
clone size: -
J gene: TRBJ1-6
CDR3 DNA: TGTGCCAGCAGCTTAACAGGGTCGGATTCACCCCTCCACTTT
CDR3 protein: CASSLTGSDSPLHF

D gene: -
V gene: TRBV24-1
clone size: once
J gene: TRBJ1-4
CDR3 DNA: TGTGCCACCAGTAGTGGGGCTTCGGGTAATGAAAAACTGTTTTTT
CDR3 protein: CATSSGASGNEKLFF

D gene: TRBD2
V gene: TRBV7-2
clone size: -
J gene: TRBJ2-7
CDR3 DNA: TGTGCCAGCAGCTTGGGACTAGCGGGAGTATACGAGCAGTACTTC
CDR3 protein: CASSLGLAGVYEQYF

D gene: TRBD1
V gene: TRBV28
clone size: -
J gene: TRBJ2-7
CDR3 DNA: TGTGCCAGCACTTGGACAGGGGTCTACGAGCAGTACTTC
CDR3 protein: CASTWTGVYEQYF

D gene: TRBD2
V gene: TRBV12-5
clone size: -
J gene: TRBJ2-2
CDR3 DNA: TGTGCTAGTGGTTCCGGGGGGGTCTCCGGGGAGCTGTTTTTT
CDR3 protein: CASGSGGVSGELFF

D gene: -
V gene: TRBV9
clone size: -
J gene: TRBJ2-3
CDR3 DNA: TGTGCCAGCAGCGGGTCCGCGGGGGCCGGGCGCACAGATACGCAGTATTTT
CDR3 protein: CASSGSAGAGRTDTQYF

D gene: TRBD1
V gene: TRBV28
clone size: -
J gene: TRBJ2-7
CDR3 DNA: TGTGCCAGCAGGTCCCCCGGGACAGGGGACGGCGAGCAGTACTTC
CDR3 protein: CASRSPGTGDGEQYF

D gene: TRBD2
V gene: TRBV19
clone size: -
J gene: TRBJ2-7
CDR3 DNA: TGTGCCAGTAGTATAGCTCTAGCGGGAACCTACGAGCAGTACTTC
CDR3 protein: CASSIALAGTYEQYF

D gene: TRBD2
V gene: TRBV5-4
clone size: -
J gene: TRBJ2-7
CDR3 DNA: TGTGCCAGCAGCCCTGGGACTAGCGGGGGAGTTGAGCAGTACTTC
CDR3 protein: CASSPGTSGGVEQYF

D gene: -
V gene: TRBV7-9
clone size: -
J gene: TRBJ2-7
CDR3 DNA: TGTGCCAGCGGAGGCAGGACCTACGAGCAGTACTTC
CDR3 protein: CASGGRTYEQYF

D gene: TRBD1
V gene: TRBV9
clone size: -
J gene: TRBJ2-6
CDR3 DNA: TGTGCCAGCAGCCCAGGGACAGGGATCGGGGCCAACGTCCTGACTTTC
CDR3 protein: CASSPGTGIGANVLTF

D gene: -
V gene: TRBV5-6
clone size: -
J gene: TRBJ2-3
CDR3 DNA: TGTGCCAGCAGCCAACCCTGGGAGGCGCAGTATTTT
CDR3 protein: CASSQPWEAQYF

D gene: TRBD2
V gene: TRBV30
clone size: -
J gene: TRBJ2-7
CDR3 DNA: TGTGCCTGGGGTATGCGCGGGAGTACGGGGGAGCAGTACTTC
CDR3 protein: CAWGMRGSTGEQYF

D gene: TRBD1
V gene: TRBV3-1/TRBV3-2
clone size: -
J gene: TRBJ2-2
CDR3 DNA: TGTGCCAGCAGCCAAGAAGGGGGCGCGGACACCGGGGAGCTGTTTTTT
CDR3 protein: CASSQEGGADTGELFF

D gene: -
V gene: TRBV5-1
clone size: -
J gene: TRBJ1-4
CDR3 DNA: TGCGCCAGCAGCTTATCAGGATCCGAAAAACTGTTTTTT
CDR3 protein: CASSLSGSEKLFF

D gene: TRBD1
V gene: TRBV28
clone size: -
J gene: TRBJ2-7
CDR3 DNA: TGTGCCAGCAGTTTTTGGACAGGGGTCTCTTACGAGCAGTACTTC
CDR3 protein: CASSFWTGVSYEQYF

D gene: TRBD2
V gene: TRBV18
clone size: -
J gene: TRBJ2-5
CDR3 DNA: TGTGCCAGCTCACCGGGGACTAGCCCACAAGAGACCCAGTACTTC
CDR3 protein: CASSPGTSPQETQYF